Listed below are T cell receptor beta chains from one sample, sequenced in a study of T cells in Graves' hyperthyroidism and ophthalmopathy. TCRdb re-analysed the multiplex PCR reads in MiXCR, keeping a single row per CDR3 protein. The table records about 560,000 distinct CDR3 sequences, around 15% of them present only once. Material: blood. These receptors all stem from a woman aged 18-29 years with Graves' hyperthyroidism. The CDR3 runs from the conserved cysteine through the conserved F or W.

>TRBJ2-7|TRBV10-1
CASSVRSSGSSFYEQYF
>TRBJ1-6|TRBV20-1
CSARKGAYNSPLHF
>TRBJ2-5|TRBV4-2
CASSLLAGEQETQYF
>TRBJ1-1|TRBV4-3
CASSQEALGGWNTEAFF
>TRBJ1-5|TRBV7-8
CASSPRSITQPQHF
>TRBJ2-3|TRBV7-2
CASSLALGASSKDTQYF
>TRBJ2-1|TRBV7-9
CASSLGQGAGNEQFF
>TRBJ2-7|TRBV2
CASTSGTGGLEQYF
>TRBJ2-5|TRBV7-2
CASSTTSDPTGGRHF
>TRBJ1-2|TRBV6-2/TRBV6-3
CASRSPRTNYGYTF
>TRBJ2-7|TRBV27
CASSSPRLAGGSYEQYF
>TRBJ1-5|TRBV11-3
CASSLDPVSPQHF
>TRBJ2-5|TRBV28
CASSPWGQGSQETQYF
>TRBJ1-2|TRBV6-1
CASRRQLPGGYGYTF
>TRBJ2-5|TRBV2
CASSGRAGGPWETQYF
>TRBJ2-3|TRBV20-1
CSAPRGQDTDTQYF
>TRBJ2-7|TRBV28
CASSLTGLAGRGAYEQYF
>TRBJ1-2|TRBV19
CASSTSQAGYTF
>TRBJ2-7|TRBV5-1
CASSYGTGYEQYF
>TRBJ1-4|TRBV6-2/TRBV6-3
CASSCRRSNEKLFF
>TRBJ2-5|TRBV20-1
CSAGEGETQYF
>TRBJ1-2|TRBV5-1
CASSLEGQGQGYGYTF
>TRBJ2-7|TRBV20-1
CSARITYEQYF
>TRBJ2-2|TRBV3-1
CASGQGITGELFF
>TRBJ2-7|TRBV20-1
CSARARRSYEQYF
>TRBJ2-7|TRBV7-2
CASSFGAGTGIYEQYF
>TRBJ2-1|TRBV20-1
CSARDPHPRVSYNEQFF
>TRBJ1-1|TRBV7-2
CASSLYERTEAFF
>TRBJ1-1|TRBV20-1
CSAGWTGRTNTEAFF
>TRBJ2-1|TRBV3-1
CASSQGGGLDEQFF
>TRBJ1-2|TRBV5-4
CASSLDLAGHRGYTF
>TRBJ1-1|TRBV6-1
CASILTGKITEAFF
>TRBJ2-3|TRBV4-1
CASSHYGTSGSADTQYF
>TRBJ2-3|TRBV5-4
CASSSGLQNTDTQYF
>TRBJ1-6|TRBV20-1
CSASGPGGALHF
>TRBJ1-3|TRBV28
CASSGSRGEIGNTIYF
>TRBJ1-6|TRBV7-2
CASSLDRGGRSSPLHF
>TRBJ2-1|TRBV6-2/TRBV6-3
CASSYRLAGDNERFF
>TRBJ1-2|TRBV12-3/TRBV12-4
CASSSRTADYGYTF
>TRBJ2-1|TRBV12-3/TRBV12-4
CASTFRTWASSYNEQFF
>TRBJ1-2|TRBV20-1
CSASYRDRGRDGYTF
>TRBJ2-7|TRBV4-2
CASSQDQSTYEQYF
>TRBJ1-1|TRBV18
CASSPKQNTEAFF
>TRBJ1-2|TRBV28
CASSPPWPYGYTF
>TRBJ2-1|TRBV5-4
CASSPLGGSADDEQFF
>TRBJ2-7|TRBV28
CASSFEVGDEQYF
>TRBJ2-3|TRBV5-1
CASSLEGYIADTQYF
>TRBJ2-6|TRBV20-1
CSARIQGRGANVLTF
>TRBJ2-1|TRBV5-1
CASSSTGTGSIDEQFF
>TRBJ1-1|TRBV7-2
CASSLAATVQNTEAFF